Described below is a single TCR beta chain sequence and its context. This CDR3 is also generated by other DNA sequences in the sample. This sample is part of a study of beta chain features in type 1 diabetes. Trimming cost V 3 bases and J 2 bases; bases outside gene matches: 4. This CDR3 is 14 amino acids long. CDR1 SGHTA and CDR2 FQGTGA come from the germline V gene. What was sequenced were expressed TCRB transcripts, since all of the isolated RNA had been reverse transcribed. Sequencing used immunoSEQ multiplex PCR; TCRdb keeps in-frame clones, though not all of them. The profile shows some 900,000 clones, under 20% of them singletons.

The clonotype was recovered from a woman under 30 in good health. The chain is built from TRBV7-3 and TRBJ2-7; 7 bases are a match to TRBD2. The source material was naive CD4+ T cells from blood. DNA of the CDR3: TGTGCCAGCAGCTTGGCTAGCGGAGCCTACGAGCAGTACTTC. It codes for CASSLASGAYEQYF. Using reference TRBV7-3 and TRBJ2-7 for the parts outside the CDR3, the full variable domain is GAGVSQTPSNKVTEKGKYVELRCDPISGHTALYWYRQSLGQGPEFLIYFQGTGAADDSGLPNDRFFAVRPEGSVSTLKIQRTERGDSAVYLCASSLASGAYEQYFGPGTRLTVT.